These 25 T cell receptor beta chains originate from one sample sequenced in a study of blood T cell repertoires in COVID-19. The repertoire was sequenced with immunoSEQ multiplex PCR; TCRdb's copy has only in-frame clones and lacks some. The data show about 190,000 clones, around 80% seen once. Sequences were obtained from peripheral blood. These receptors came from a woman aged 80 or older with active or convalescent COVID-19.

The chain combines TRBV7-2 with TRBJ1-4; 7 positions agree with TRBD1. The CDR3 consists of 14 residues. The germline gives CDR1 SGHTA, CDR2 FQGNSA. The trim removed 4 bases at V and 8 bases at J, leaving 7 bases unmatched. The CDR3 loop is CASSSQTGREKLFF. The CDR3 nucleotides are TGTGCCAGCAGCTCACAGACAGGGCGCGAAAAACTGTTTTTT. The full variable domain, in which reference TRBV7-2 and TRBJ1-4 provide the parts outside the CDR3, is GAGVSQSPSNKVTEKGKDVELRCDPISGHTALYWYRQSLGQGLEFLIYFQGNSAPDKSGLPSDRFSAERTGGSVSTLTIQRTQQEDSAVYLCASSSQTGREKLFFGSGTQLSVL.

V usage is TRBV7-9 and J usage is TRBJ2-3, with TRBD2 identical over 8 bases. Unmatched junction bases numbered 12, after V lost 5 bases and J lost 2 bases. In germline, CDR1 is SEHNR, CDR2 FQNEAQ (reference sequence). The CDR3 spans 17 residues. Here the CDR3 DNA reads TGTGCCAGCAGCCCCGCCAGTCGGGGGGGGCTCACAGATACGCAGTATTTT. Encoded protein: CASSPASRGGLTDTQYF.

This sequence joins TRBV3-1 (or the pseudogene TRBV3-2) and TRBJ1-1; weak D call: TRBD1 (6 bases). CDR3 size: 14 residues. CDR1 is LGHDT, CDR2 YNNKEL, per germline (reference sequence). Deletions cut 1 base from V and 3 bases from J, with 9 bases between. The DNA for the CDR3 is TGTGCCAGCAGCCAAGTCAACAGGGACACTGAAGCTTTCTTT. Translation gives CASSQVNRDTEAFF.

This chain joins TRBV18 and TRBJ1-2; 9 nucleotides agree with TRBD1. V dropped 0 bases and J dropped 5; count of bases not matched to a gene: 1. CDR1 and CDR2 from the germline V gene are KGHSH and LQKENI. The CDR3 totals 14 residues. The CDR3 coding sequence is TGTGCCAGCTCACCACCCGGGACAGGGTATGGCTACACCTTC. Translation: CASSPPGTGYGYTF.

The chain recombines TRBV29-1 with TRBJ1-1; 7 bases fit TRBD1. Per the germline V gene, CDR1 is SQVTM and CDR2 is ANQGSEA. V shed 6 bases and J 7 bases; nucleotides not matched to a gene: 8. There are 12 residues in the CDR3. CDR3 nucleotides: TGCAGCGTGGGATTGGACAGGCATGAAGCTTTCTTT. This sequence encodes CSVGLDRHEAFF.

CDR3 protein: CASSALGQGARGEQYF. The CDR3 DNA reads as TGTGCCAGCAGTGCTTTGGGACAGGGGGCGCGGGGCGAGCAGTACTTC. This rearrangement joins TRBV6-1 to TRBJ2-7, with TRBD1 matching 12 bases. Germline CDR1 is MNHNS and CDR2 is SASEGT. The CDR3 sequence is 16 residues long. V dropped 4 bases and J dropped 6; count of bases not matched to a gene: 10.

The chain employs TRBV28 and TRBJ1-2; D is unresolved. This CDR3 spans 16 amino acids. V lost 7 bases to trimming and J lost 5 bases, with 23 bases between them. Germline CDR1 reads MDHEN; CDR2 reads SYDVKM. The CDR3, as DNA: TGTGCCAGCAAATTTACGCCTGCGGGGTATAGATATGGCTACACCTTC. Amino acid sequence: CASKFTPAGYRYGYTF.

CDR3 sequence reads: CASSLVADQPQHF. In nucleotides, the CDR3 is TGTGCCAGCAGTTTAGTGGCGGATCAGCCCCAGCATTTT. This chain links TRBV28 with TRBJ1-5, with D unclear. V was cut by 2 bases and J by 5 bases, with 7 bases left in between. Germline CDR1 reads MDHEN; CDR2 reads SYDVKM. This CDR3 comprises 13 residues.

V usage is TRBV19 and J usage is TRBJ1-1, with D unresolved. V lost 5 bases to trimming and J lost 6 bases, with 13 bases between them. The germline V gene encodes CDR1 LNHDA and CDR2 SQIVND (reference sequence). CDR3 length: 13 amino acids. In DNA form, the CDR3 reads TGTGCCAGTAGTTTGAGCCGGTTGGCTGAAGCTTTCTTT. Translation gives CASSLSRLAEAFF. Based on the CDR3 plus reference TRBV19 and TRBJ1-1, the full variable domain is DGGITQSPKYLFRKEGQNVTLSCEQNLNHDAMYWYRQDPGQGLRLIYYSQIVNDFQKGDIAEGYSVSREKKESFPLTVTSAQKNPTAFYLCASSLSRLAEAFFGQGTRLTVV.

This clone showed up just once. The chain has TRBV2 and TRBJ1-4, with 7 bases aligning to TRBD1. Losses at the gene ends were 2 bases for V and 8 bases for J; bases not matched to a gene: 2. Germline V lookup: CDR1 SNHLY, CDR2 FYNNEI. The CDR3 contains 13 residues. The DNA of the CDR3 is TGTGCCAGCAGTGAATACAGGGGAGAAAAACTGTTTTTT. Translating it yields CASSEYRGEKLFF.

CDR3: CASSTGATNEKLFF. For the CDR3, the DNA is TGTGCCAGCAGTACAGGGGCAACTAATGAAAAACTGTTTTTT. The chain recombines TRBV6-5 with TRBJ1-4, with 7 bases fitting TRBD1. Germline CDR1 reads MNHEY; CDR2 reads SVGAGI. The CDR3 is made up of 14 amino acids. Unmatched junction bases numbered 0, after V lost 5 bases and J lost 0 bases.

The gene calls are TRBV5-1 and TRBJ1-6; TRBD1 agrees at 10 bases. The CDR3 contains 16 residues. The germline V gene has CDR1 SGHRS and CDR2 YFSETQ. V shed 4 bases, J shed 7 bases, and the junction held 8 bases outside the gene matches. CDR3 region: CASSPMTGGENSPLHF. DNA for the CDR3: TGCGCCAGCAGCCCTATGACAGGGGGCGAGAATTCACCCCTCCACTTT.

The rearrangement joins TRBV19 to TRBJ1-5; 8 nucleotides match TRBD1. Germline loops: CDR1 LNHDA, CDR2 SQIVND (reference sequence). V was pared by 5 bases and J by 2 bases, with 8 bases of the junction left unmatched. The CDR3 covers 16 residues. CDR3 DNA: TGTGCCAGTAGTCTTCAGGGGGCTAGGGGCAATCAGCCCCAGCATTTT. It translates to CASSLQGARGNQPQHF.

CDR3 protein: CASSQGLAGGNTQYF. The CDR3 DNA reads as TGTGCCAGCAGCCAAGGACTAGCGGGGGGAAATACGCAGTATTTT. The J gene is TRBJ2-3, the V gene TRBV3-1 (or the pseudogene TRBV3-2); 13 bases match TRBD2. The CDR3 has 15 residues. V trimming: 1 base; J trimming: 7 bases; junction bases outside the gene matches: 2. Germline loops: CDR1 LGHDT, CDR2 YNNKEL (reference sequence).

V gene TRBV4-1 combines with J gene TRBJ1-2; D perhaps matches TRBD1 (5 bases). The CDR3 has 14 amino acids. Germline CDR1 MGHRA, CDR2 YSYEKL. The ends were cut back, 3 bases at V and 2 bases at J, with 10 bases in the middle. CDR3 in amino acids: CASSHLTVNYGYTF. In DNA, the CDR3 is TGCGCCAGCAGCCACCTGACAGTAAACTATGGCTACACCTTC.

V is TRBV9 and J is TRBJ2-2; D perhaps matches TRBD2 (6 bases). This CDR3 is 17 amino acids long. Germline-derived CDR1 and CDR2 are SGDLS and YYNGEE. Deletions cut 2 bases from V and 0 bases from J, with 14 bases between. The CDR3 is CASSVTSRGTNTGELFF. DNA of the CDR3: TGTGCCAGCAGCGTTACTAGTCGGGGGACGAACACCGGGGAGCTGTTTTTT. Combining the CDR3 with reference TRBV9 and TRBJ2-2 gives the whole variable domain DSGVTQTPKHLITATGQRVTLRCSPRSGDLSVYWYQQSLDQGLQFLIQYYNGEERAKGNILERFSAQQFPDLHSELNLSSLELGDSALYFCASSVTSRGTNTGELFFGEGSRLTVL.

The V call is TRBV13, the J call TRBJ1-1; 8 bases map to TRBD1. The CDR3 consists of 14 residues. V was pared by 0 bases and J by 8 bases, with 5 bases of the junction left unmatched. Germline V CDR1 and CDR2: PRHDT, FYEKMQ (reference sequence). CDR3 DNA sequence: TGTGCCAGCAGCTTAGGACAGGGGGATCTAGAAGCTTTCTTT. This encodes CASSLGQGDLEAFF.

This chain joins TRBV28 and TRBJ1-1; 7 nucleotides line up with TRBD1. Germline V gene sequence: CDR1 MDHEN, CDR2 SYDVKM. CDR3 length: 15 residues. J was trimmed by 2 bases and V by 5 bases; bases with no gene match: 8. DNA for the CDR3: TGTGCCAGCAGTATCTCGGGACAGCTAAACACTGAAGCTTTCTTT. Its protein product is CASSISGQLNTEAFF. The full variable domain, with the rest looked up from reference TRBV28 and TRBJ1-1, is DVKVTQSSRYLVKRTGEKVFLECVQDMDHENMFWYRQDPGLGLRLIYFSYDVKMKEKGDIPEGYSVSREKKERFSLILESASTNQTSMYLCASSISGQLNTEAFFGQGTRLTVV.

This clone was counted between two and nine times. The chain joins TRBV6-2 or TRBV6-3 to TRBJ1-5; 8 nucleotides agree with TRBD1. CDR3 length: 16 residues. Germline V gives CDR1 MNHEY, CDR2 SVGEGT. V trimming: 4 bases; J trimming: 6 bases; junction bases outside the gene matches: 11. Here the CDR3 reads CASSSPRTGFVQPQHF. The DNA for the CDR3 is TGTGCCAGCAGTTCACCGAGGACAGGGTTTGTTCAGCCCCAGCATTTT.

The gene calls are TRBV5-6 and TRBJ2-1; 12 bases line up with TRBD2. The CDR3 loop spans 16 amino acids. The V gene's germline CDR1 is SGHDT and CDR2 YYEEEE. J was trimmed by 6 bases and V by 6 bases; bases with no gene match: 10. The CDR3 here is CASNRLAGVSINEQFF. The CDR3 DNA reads TGTGCCAGCAACAGACTAGCGGGGGTCTCCATCAATGAGCAGTTCTTC.

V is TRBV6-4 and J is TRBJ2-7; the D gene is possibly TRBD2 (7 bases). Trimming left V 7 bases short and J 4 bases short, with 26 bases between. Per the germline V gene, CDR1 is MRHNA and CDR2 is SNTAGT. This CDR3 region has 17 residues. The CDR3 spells CASTTKGGAGALYEQYF. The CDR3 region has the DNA TGTGCCAGCACCACTAAGGGAGGGGCGGGGGCCTTATACGAGCAGTACTTC.

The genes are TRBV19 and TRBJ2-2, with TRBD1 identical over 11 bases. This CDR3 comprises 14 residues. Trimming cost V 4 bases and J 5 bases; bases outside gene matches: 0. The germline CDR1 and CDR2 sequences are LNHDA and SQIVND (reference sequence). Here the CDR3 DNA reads TGTGCCAGTAGTAGGGACAGGGGGACCGGGGAGCTGTTTTTT. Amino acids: CASSRDRGTGELFF.

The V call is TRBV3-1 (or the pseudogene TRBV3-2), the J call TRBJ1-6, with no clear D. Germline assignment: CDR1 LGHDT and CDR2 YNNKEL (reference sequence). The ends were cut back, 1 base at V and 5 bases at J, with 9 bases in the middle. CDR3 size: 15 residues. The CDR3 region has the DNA TGTGCCAGCAGCCAAGGGCAGGCCGATAATTCACCCCTCCACTTT. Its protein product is CASSQGQADNSPLHF.

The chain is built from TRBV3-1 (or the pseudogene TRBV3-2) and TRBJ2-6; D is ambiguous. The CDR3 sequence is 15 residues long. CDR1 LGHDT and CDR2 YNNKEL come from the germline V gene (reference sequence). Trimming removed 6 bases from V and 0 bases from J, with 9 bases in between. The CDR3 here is CASRQFSSGANVLTF. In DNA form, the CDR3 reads TGTGCCAGCAGACAGTTCTCCTCTGGGGCCAACGTCCTGACTTTC.

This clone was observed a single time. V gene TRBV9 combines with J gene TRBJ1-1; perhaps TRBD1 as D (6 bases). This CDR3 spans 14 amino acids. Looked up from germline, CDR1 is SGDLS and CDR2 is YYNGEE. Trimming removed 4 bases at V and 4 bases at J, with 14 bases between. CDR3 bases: TGTGCCAGCAGCCCGGGACACGGCATCACTGAAGCTTTCTTT. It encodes CASSPGHGITEAFF.